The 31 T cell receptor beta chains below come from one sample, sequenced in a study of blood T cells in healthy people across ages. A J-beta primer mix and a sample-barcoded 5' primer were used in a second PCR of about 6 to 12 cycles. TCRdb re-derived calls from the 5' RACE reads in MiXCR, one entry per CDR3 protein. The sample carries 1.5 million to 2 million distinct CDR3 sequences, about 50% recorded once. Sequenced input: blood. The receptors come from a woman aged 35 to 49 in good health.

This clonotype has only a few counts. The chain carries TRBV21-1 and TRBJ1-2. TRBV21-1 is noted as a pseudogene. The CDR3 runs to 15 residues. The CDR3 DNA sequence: TGTGCCAGCAGCAAAGCGCAAGGGCCTAACTATGGCTACACCTTC. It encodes CASSKAQGPNYGYTF.

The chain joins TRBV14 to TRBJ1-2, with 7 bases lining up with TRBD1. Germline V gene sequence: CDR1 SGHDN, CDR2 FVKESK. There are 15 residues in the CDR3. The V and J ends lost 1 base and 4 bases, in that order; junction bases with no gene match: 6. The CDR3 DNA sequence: TGTGCCAGCAGCCAAGTAACAGGGGAGGTCTATGGCTACACCTTC. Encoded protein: CASSQVTGEVYGYTF.

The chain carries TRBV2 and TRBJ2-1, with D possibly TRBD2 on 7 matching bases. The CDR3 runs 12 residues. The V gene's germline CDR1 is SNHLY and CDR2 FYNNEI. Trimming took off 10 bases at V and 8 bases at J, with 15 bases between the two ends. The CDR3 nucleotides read TGTGCCATTGGGGGGGGGGCTGATGAGCAGTTCTTC. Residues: CAIGGGADEQFF.

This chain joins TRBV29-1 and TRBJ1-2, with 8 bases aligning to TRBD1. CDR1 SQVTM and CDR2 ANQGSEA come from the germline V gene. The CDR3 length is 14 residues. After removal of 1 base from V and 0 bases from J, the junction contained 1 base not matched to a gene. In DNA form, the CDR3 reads TGCAGCGTTGAAGGGACAGGGACTAACTATGGCTACACCTTC. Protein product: CSVEGTGTNYGYTF.

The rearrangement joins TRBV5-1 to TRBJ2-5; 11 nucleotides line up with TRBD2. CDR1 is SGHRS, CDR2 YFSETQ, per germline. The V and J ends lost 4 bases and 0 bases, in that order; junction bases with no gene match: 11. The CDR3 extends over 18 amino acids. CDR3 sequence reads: CASSPGPLAGEYQETQYF. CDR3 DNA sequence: TGCGCCAGCAGCCCGGGACCACTAGCGGGAGAGTACCAAGAGACCCAGTACTTC.

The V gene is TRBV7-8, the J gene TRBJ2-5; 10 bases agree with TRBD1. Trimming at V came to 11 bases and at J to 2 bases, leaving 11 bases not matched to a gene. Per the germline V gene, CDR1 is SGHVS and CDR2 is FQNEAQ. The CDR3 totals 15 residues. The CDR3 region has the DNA TGTGCCGGCGGGCGGGGACAGGGGATTCAAGAGACCCAGTACTTC. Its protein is CAGGRGQGIQETQYF. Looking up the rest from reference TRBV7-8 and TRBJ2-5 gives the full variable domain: GAGVSQSPRYKVAKRGQDVALRCDPISGHVSLFWYQQALGQGPEFLTYFQNEAQLDKSGLPSDRFFAERPEGSVSTLKIQRTQQEDSAVYLCAGGRGQGIQETQYFGPGTRLLVL.

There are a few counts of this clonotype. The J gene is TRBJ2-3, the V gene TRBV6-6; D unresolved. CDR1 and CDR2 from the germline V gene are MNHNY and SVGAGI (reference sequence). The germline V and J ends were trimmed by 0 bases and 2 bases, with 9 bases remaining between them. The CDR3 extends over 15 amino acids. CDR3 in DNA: TGTGCCAGCAGTTACTCGTCCAGCCACACAGATACGCAGTATTTT. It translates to CASSYSSSHTDTQYF.

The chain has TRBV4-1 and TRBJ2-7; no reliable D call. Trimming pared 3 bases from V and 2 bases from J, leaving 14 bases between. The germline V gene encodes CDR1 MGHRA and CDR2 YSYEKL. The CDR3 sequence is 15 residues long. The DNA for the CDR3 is TGCGCCAGCAGCCATCCTTCTACCGCTACCTACGAGCAGTACTTC. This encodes CASSHPSTATYEQYF.

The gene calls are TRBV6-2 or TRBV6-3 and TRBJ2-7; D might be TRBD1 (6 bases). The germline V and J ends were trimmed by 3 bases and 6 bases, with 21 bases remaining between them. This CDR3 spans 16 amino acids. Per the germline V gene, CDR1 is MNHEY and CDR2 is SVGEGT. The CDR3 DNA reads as TGTGCCAGCAGTTATCGTGGGGGACACCTACCAGGCGAGCAGTACTTC. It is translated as CASSYRGGHLPGEQYF.

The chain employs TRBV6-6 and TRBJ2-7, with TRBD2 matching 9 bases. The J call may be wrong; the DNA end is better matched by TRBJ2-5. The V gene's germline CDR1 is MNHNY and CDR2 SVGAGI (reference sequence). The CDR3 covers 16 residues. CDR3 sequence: CASSYGGGGASETQYF. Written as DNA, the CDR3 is TGTGCCAGCAGTTACGGTGGCGGGGGGGCCTCCGAGACCCAGTACTTC.

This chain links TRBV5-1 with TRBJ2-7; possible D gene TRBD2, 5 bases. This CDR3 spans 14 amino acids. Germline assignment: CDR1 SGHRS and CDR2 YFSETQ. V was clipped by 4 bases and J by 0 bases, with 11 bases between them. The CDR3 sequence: CASSVEGVSYEQYF. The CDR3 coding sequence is TGCGCCAGCAGCGTTGAGGGAGTCTCCTACGAGCAGTACTTC.

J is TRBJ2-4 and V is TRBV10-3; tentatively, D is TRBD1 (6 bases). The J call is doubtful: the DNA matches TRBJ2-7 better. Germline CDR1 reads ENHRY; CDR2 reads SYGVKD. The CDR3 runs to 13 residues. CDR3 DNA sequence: TGTGCCCTTCGGGGACAAGACTTATACGAGCAGTACTTC. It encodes CALRGQDLYEQYF.

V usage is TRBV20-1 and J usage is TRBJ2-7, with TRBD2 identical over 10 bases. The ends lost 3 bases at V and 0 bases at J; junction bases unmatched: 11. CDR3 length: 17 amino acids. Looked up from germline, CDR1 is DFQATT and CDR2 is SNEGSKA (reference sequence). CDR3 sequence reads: CSASLYSGGPYSYEQYF. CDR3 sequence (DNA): TGCAGTGCTAGTCTTTATAGCGGGGGGCCTTACTCCTACGAGCAGTACTTC.

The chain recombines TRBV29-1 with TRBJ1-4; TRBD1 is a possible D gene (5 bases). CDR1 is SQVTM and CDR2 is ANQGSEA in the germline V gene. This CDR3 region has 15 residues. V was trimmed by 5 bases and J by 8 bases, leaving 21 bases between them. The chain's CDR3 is CSVRERGGTGEKLFF. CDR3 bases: TGCAGCGTTAGAGAGAGAGGCGGGACGGGGGAAAAACTGTTTTTT.

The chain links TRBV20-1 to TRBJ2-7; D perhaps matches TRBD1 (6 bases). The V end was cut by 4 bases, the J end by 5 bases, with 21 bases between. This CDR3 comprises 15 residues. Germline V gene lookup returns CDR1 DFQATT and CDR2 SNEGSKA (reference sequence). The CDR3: CSANSAGQKLHEQYF. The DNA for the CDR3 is TGCAGTGCTAATTCTGCTGGACAGAAGCTCCACGAGCAGTACTTC.

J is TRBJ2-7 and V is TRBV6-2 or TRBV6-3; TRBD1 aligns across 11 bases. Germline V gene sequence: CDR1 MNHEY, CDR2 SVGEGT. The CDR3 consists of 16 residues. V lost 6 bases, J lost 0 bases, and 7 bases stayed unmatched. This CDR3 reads CASRDRGPESSYEQYF. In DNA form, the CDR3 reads TGTGCCAGCAGGGACAGGGGGCCCGAGAGCTCCTACGAGCAGTACTTC.

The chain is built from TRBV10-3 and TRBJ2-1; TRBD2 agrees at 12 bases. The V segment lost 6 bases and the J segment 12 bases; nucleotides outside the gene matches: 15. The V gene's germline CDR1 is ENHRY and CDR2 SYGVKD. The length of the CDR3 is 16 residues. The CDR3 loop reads CAISLWTSGDPHGQFF. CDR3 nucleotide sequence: TGTGCCATCAGCCTCTGGACTAGCGGGGACCCTCATGGGCAGTTCTTC.

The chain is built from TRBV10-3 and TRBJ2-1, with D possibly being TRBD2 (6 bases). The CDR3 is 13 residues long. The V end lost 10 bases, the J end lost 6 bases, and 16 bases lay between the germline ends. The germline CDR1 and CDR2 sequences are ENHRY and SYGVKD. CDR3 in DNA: TGTGCCAGTCGGGAGAATGAGGGCAATGAGCAGTTCTTC. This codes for CASRENEGNEQFF.

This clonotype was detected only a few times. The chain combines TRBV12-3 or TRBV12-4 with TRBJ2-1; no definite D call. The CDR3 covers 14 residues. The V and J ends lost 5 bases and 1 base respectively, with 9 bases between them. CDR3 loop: CASSSYLSYNEQFF. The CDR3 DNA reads TGTGCCAGCAGTAGTTACTTATCCTACAATGAGCAGTTCTTC.

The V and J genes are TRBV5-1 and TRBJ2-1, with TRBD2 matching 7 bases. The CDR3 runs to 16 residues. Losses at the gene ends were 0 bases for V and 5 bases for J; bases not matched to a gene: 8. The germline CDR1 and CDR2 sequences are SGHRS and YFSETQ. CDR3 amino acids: CASSLGVSGGNNEQFF. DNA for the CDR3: TGCGCCAGCAGCTTGGGGGTCTCGGGGGGTAACAATGAGCAGTTCTTC. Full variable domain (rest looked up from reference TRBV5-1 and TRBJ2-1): KAGVTQTPRYLIKTRGQQVTLSCSPISGHRSVSWYQQTPGQGLQFLFEYFSETQRNKGNFPGRFSGRQFSNSRSEMNVSTLELGDSALYLCASSLGVSGGNNEQFFGPGTRLTVL.

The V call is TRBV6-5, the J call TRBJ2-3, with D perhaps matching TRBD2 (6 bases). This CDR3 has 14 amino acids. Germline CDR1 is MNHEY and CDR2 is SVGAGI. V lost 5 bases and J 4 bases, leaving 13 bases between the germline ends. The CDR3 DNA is TGTGCCAGCAGTACCAGGGAGGTCGCAGATACGCAGTATTTT. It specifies CASSTREVADTQYF.

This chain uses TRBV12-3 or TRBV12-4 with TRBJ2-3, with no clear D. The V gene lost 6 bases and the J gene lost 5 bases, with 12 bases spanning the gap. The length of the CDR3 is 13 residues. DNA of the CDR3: TGTGCCAGCAGCCCGGAGTCCCTAGATACGCAGTATTTT. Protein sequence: CASSPESLDTQYF.

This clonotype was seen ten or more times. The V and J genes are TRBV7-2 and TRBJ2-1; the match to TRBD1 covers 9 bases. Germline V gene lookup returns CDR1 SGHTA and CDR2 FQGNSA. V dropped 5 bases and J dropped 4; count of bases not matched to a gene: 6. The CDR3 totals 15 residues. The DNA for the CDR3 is TGTGCCAGCAGCCCGGGACAGGGCAGATACAATGAGCAGTTCTTC. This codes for CASSPGQGRYNEQFF.

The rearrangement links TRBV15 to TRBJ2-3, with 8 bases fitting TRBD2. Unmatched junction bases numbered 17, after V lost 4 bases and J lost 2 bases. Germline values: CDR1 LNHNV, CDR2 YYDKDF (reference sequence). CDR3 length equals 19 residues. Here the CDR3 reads CATSNQVGGLELPTDTQYF. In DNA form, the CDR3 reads TGTGCCACCAGCAATCAAGTCGGGGGACTAGAGCTGCCCACAGATACGCAGTATTTT.

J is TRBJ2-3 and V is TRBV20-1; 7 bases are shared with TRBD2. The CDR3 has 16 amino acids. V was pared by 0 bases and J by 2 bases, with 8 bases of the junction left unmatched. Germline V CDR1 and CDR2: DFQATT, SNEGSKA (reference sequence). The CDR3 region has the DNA TGCAGTGCTAGAGATCTCCCTAGCGGCTACACAGATACGCAGTATTTT. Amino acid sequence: CSARDLPSGYTDTQYF.

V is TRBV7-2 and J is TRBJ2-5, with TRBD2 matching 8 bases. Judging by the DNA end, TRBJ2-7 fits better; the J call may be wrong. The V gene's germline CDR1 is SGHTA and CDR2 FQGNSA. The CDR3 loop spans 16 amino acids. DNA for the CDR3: TGTGCCAGCAGCTCAGCCTACCGGGGGGGCCGCTACGAGCAGTACTTC. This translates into CASSSAYRGGRYEQYF.

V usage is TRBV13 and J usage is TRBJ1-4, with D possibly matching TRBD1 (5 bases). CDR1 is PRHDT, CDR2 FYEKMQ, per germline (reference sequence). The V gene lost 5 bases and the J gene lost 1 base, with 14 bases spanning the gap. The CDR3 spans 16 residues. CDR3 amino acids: CASSKGRLGTNEKLFF. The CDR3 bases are TGTGCCAGCAGCAAGGGACGGTTGGGAACTAATGAAAAACTGTTTTTT.

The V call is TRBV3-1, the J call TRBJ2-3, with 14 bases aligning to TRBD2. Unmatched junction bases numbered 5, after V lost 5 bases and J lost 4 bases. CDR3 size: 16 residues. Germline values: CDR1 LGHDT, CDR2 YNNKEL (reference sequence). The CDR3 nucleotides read TGTGCCAGCAGCTACGGACTAGCGGGGGGATCAGATACGCAGTATTTT. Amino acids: CASSYGLAGGSDTQYF.

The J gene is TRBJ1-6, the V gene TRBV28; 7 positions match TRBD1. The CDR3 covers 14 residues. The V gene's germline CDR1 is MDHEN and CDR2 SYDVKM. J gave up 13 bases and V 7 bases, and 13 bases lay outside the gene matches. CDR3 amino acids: CASNEDRRGWPLHF. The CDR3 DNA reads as TGTGCCAGCAACGAGGACAGGAGGGGATGGCCCCTCCACTTT.

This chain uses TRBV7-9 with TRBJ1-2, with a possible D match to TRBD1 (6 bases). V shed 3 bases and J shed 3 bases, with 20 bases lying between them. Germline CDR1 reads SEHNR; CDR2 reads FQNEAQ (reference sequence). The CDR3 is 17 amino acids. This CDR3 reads CASSLETGPRRDYGYTF. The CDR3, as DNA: TGTGCCAGCAGCTTGGAGACAGGTCCGCGAAGGGACTATGGCTACACCTTC.

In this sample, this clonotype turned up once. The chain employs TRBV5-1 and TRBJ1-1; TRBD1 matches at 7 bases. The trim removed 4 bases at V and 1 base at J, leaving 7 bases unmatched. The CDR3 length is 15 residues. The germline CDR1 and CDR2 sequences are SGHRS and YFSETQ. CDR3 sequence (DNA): TGCGCCAGCAGCCCCACAGGGGACCAGAACACTGAAGCTTTCTTT. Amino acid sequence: CASSPTGDQNTEAFF.